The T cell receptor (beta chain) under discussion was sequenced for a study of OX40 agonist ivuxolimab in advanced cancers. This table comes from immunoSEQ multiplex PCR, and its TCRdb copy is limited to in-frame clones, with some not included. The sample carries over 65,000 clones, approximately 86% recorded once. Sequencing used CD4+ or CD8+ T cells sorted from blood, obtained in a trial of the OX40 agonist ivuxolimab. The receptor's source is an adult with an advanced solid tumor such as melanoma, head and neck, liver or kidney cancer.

CDR3 residues: CASSLGGRDYGYTF. The CDR3 DNA reads as TGTGCCAGCAGCTTGGGGGGACGGGACTATGGCTACACCTTC. The chain carries TRBV5-6 and TRBJ1-2; tentative D call: TRBD1 (5 bases). This CDR3 comprises 14 residues. The germline V gene has CDR1 SGHDT and CDR2 YYEEEE. Trimming stripped 0 bases from V and 3 bases from J, with 9 bases between. Full variable domain (remainder filled in from reference TRBV5-6 and TRBJ1-2): DAGVTQSPTHLIKTRGQQVTLRCSPKSGHDTVSWYQQALGQGPQFIFQYYEEEERQRGNFPDRFSGHQFPNYSSELNVNALLLGDSALYLCASSLGGRDYGYTFGSGTRLTVV.